This TCR beta chain came from a study of cytomegalovirus exposure and HLA in healthy donors. Per the germline V gene, CDR1 is MGHDK and CDR2 is SYGVNS. With 7 bases clipped from V and 2 bases from J, the junction kept 3 bases outside the gene matches. There are 15 residues in the CDR3. Donors had nominal health at sampling but likely had unrecorded immune exposures. Worth noting for this clone: The target antigen is unknown.

Primers for the PCR totalled 60 Vbeta and 13 Jbeta. TCRdb's table, derived via immunoSEQ multiplex PCR, lists solely in-frame clones and lacks some. The table includes over 150,000 clones, approximately 80% detected once. Broader study findings: As immune exposure information, only CMV serostatus was available. HLA alleles showed associations with some 17,000 TCR beta sequences in a later analysis, at a 0.05 false discovery rate.

The V and J genes are TRBV25-1 and TRBJ2-1, with 12 nucleotides matching TRBD2. The sample was PBMCs. This clonotype was obtained from a man between 18 and 29 years old in good health and CMV-seropositive. The CDR3 nucleotides read TGTGCCAGCAATCGACTAGCGGGGGCCTACAATGAGCAGTTCTTC. Translation gives CASNRLAGAYNEQFF.